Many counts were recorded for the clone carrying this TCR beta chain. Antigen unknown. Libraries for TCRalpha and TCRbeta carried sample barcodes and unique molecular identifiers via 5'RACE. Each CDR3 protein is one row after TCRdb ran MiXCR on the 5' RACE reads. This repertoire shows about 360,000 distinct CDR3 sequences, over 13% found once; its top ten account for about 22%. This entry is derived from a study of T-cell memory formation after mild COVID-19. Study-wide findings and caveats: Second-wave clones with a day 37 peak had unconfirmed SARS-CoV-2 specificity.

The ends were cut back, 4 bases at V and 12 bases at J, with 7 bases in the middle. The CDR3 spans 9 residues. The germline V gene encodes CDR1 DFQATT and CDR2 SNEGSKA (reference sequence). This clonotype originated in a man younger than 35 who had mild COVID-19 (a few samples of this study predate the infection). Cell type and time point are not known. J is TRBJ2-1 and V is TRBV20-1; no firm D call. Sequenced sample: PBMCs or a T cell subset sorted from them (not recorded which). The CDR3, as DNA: TGCAGTGCTAACTCCGCGCAGTTCTTC. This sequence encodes CSANSAQFF.